This TCR beta chain was sequenced in a study of blood T cell repertoires in COVID-19. At the level of the study: Sources were T cells, B-cell-depleted T cells, or PBMCs; the material itself was cDNA or gDNA.

Generated by immunoSEQ multiplex PCR, the TCRdb table keeps only in-frame clones and is missing some. The sample has roughly 130,000 clones, roughly 81% seen once. V lost 5 bases, J lost 7 bases, and 12 bases lay in between. Looked up from germline, CDR1 is SGHRS and CDR2 is YFSETQ. CDR3 length: 13 residues. The sample was PBMCs or T cells enriched from blood (not recorded which). V and J are TRBV5-1 and TRBJ1-4, with D perhaps TRBD1 (5 bases). This receptor was identified in a woman aged 45-65 years with acute COVID-19. The DNA of the CDR3 is TGCGCCAGCAGGGAAACAGGCGTTGAAAAACTGTTTTTT. Amino acids: CASRETGVEKLFF.